The clone carrying this T cell receptor (beta chain) occurred many times. The sample belongs to a study of blood T cell repertoires in COVID-19. About the study: Donors in the United States, Italy and Spain gave samples during acute or convalescent COVID-19. From T cells, B-cell-depleted T cells, or PBMCs came the material, which was cDNA or gDNA.

Original processing notes: Estimation of nucleated cell counts was performed using reference gene primer amplification. Assay: immunoSEQ multiplex PCR; the TCRdb copy retains only in-frame clones and omits some. For V, J and clone size, that table is used; D and trimming come from the DNA. The sample lists under 300,000 clones, approximately 83% occurring once. The CDR3 totals 12 residues. Trimming removed 3 bases from V and 7 bases from J, with 9 bases in between. The germline gives CDR1 LGHDT, CDR2 YNNKEL (reference sequence). Source material: peripheral blood. The receptor comes from a human donor in a cohort sampled during active COVID-19. This chain uses TRBV3-1 (or the pseudogene TRBV3-2) with TRBJ1-2; D uncertain. CDR3 in amino acids: CASSQEGGGYTF. DNA of the CDR3: TGTGCCAGCAGCCAGGAGGGAGGTGGCTACACCTTC.